The 5 T cell receptor beta chains reported below all come from one sample, sequenced in a study of blood T cell repertoires in COVID-19. Using immunoSEQ multiplex PCR, the repertoire was profiled, and TCRdb retains in-frame clones only, with some absent. The sample has fewer than 250,000 clones, 84% seen once. The sample was peripheral blood. The receptors derive from a human donor in a cohort sampled during active COVID-19.

The J gene is TRBJ1-2, the V gene TRBV3-1 (or the pseudogene TRBV3-2); D unclear. V was cut by 3 bases and J by 6 bases, with 11 bases left in between. Germline-derived CDR1 and CDR2 are LGHDT and YNNKEL (reference sequence). CDR3 length: 13 residues. The CDR3 here is CASSQVPGNGYTF. CDR3 DNA sequence: TGTGCCAGCAGCCAGGTACCGGGAAATGGCTACACCTTC.

CDR3 DNA sequence: TGTGCCAGCAGTGAGCTGGGGGGGGGAATAGGATCTGAAGCTTTCTTT. Encoded protein: CASSELGGGIGSEAFF. The rearrangement uses TRBV2 and TRBJ1-1; D is perhaps TRBD1 (5 bases). V shed 3 bases and J shed 6 bases, with 20 bases lying between them. Germline V CDR1 and CDR2: SNHLY, FYNNEI. This CDR3 region has 16 residues.

This chain links TRBV15 with TRBJ2-1, with 15 nucleotides matching TRBD2. The V gene's germline CDR1 is LNHNV and CDR2 YYDKDF (reference sequence). This CDR3 is built from 17 residues. The V and J ends lost 2 bases and 8 bases, in that order; junction bases with no gene match: 7. In DNA, the CDR3 is TGTGCCACCAGCAGACCCGGACTAGCGGGGGGGCGGGATGAGCAGTTCTTC. Translated, it gives CATSRPGLAGGRDEQFF. The variable domain in full, with the rest retrieved from reference TRBV15 and TRBJ2-1, is DAMVIQNPRYQVTQFGKPVTLSCSQTLNHNVMYWYQQKSSQAPKLLFHYYDKDFNNEADTPDNFQSRRPNTSFCFLDIRSPGLGDTAMYLCATSRPGLAGGRDEQFFGPGTRLTVL.

This rearrangement joins TRBV30 to TRBJ1-2; 8 bases match TRBD1. The CDR3 extends over 15 amino acids. Unmatched junction bases numbered 5, after V lost 0 bases and J lost 2 bases. Per the germline V gene, CDR1 is GTSNPN and CDR2 is SVGIG (reference sequence). CDR3 sequence: CAWSVGQAPNYGYTF. CDR3 DNA sequence: TGTGCCTGGAGTGTGGGACAGGCCCCCAACTATGGCTACACCTTC.

This clone was seen more than once but under ten times. The chain has TRBV4-2 and TRBJ2-3; 7 bases align to TRBD1. Germline-derived CDR1 and CDR2 are LGHNA and YNFKEQ. The CDR3 runs to 17 residues. Losses at the gene ends were 0 bases for V and 6 bases for J; bases not matched to a gene: 12. Here the CDR3 DNA reads TGTGCCAGCAGCCAAGATTTGGCAGGGGGAAGAAGGGATACGCAGTATTTT. Translation gives CASSQDLAGGRRDTQYF.